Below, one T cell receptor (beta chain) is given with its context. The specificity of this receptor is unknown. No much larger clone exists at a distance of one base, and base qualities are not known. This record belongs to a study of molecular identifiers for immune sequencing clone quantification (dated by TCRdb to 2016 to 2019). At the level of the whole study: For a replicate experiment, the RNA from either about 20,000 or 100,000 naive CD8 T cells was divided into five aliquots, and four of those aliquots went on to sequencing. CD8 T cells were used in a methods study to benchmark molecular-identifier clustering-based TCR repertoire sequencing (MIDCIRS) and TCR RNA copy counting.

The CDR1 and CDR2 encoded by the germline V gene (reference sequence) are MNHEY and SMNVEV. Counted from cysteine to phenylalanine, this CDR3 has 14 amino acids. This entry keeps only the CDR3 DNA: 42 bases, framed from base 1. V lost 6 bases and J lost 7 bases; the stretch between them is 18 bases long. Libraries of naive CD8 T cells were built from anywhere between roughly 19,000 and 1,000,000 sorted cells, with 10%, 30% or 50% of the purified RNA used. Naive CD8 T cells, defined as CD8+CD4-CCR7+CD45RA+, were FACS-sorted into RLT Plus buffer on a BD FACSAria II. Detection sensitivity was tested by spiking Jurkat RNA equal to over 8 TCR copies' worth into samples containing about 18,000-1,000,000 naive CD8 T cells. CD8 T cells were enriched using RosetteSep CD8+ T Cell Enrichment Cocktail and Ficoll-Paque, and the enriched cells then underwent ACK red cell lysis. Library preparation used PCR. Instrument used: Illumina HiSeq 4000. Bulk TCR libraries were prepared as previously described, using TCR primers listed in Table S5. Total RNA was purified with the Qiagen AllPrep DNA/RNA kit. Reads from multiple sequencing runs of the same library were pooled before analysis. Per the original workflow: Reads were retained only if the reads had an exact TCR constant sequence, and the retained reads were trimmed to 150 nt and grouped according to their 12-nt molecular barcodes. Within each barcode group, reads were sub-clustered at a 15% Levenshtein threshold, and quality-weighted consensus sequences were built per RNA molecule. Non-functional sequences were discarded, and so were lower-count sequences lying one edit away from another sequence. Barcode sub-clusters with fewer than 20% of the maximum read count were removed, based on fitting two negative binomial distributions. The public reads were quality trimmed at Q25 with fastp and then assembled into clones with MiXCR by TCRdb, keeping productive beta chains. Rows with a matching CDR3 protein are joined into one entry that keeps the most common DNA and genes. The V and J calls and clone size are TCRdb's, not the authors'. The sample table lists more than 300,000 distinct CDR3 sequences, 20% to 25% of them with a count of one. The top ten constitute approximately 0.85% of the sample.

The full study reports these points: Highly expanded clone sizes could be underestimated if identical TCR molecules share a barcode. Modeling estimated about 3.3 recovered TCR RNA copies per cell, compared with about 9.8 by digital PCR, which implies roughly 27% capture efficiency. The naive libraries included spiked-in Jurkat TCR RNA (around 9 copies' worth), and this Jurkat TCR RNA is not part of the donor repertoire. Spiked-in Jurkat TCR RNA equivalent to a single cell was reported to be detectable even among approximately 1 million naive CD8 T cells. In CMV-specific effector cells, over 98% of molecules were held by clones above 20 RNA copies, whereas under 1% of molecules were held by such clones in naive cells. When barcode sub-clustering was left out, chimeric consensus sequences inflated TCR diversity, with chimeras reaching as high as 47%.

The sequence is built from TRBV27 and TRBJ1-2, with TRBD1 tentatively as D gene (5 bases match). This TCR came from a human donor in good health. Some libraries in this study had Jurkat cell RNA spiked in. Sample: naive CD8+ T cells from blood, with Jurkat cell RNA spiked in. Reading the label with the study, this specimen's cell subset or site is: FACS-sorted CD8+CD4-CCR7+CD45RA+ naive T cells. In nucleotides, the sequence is TGTGCCAGCAGACCCCCCCGACAGCCCTGTGGCTACACCTTC. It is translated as CASRPPRQPCGYTF.